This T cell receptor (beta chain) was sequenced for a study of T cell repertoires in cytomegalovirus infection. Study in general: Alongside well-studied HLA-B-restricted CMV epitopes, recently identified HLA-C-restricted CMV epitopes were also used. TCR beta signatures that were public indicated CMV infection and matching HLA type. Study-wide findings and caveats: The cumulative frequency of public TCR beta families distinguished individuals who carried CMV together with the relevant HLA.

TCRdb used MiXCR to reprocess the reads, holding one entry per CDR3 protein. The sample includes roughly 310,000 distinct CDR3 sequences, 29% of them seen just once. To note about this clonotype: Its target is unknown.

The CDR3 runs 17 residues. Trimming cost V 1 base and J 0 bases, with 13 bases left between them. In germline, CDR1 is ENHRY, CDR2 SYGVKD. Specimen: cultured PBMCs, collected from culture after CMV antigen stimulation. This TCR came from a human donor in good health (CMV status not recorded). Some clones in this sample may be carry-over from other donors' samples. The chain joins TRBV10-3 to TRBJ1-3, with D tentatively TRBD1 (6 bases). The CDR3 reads CAISELGTSSSGNTIYF. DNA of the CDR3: TGTGCCATCAGTGAGTTGGGGACATCCAGCTCTGGAAACACCATATATTTT.